A selection of T cell receptor beta chains follows, all from one sample in a study of technical replicates of blood from a few donors. Produced via immunoSEQ multiplex PCR; TCRdb's table is partial and in-frame only. The sample shows over 55,000 clones, about 87% of them seen only once. Sequenced sample: PBMCs. Receptor source: a human donor in good health. Some clones in this sample may be carry-over from other donors' samples. CDR3s include the opening cysteine and the closing phenylalanine or tryptophan.

v_gene: TRBV7-9
j_gene: TRBJ2-1
CDR3aa: CASSAGPGDNEQFF

v_gene: TRBV6-5
j_gene: TRBJ1-2
CDR3aa: CASSWAIGWGYTF

v_gene: TRBV2
j_gene: TRBJ2-3
CDR3aa: CASSPSGGAADTQYF

v_gene: TRBV6-4
j_gene: TRBJ2-3
CDR3aa: CASSDLPAGGLDTQYF

v_gene: TRBV7-2
j_gene: TRBJ1-1
CDR3aa: CASSQTDRSSEAFF

v_gene: TRBV21-1
j_gene: TRBJ1-2
CDR3aa: CASSPVVSFRNGYTF

v_gene: TRBV27
j_gene: TRBJ2-7
CDR3aa: CASSFRIRQGESSYEQYF

v_gene: TRBV5-8
j_gene: TRBJ2-7
CDR3aa: CASSLRESEQYF

v_gene: TRBV25-1
j_gene: TRBJ1-4
CDR3aa: CASRKTGGNEKLFF

v_gene: TRBV2
j_gene: TRBJ1-5
CDR3aa: CASSPTGWSQPQHF

v_gene: TRBV19
j_gene: TRBJ1-2
CDR3aa: CASRNEVSGFRGYTF

v_gene: TRBV5-1
j_gene: TRBJ2-5
CDR3aa: CASSKGQGILETQYF

v_gene: TRBV5-4
j_gene: TRBJ2-7
CDR3aa: CASSLEPGLPTYEQYF

v_gene: TRBV19
j_gene: TRBJ1-2
CDR3aa: CASSIDDRAIHGYTF

v_gene: TRBV2
j_gene: TRBJ2-7
CDR3aa: CASSELKLEQYF

v_gene: TRBV7-8
j_gene: TRBJ1-2
CDR3aa: CASSSVGQGGNYGYTF

v_gene: TRBV9
j_gene: TRBJ2-5
CDR3aa: CASSPSTSGGAGGQETQYF

v_gene: TRBV4-3
j_gene: TRBJ1-3
CDR3aa: CASSQDPGTGNTIYF

v_gene: TRBV7-3
j_gene: TRBJ2-2
CDR3aa: CASSSTSGGQNTGELFF

v_gene: TRBV4-1
j_gene: TRBJ2-5
CDR3aa: CASSRDRDAQGETQYF

v_gene: TRBV7-2
j_gene: TRBJ2-5
CDR3aa: CASSISRTPTQYF

v_gene: TRBV30
j_gene: TRBJ2-3
CDR3aa: CAWSDQTGIEYF

v_gene: TRBV5-1
j_gene: TRBJ2-2
CDR3aa: CASMGLAGVTGGELFF

v_gene: TRBV2
j_gene: TRBJ2-1
CDR3aa: CASRTQGHNEQFF

v_gene: TRBV6-1
j_gene: TRBJ2-7
CDR3aa: CASRQGSRGSEEQYF

v_gene: TRBV10-3
j_gene: TRBJ1-2
CDR3aa: CAISESTGAYGYTF

v_gene: TRBV7-2
j_gene: TRBJ2-2
CDR3aa: CASRPTRGFGELFF

v_gene: TRBV5-1
j_gene: TRBJ2-3
CDR3aa: CASSLGGTSVSTDTQYF

v_gene: TRBV19
j_gene: TRBJ1-2
CDR3aa: CASRESRGIYGYTF

v_gene: TRBV7-2
j_gene: TRBJ2-3
CDR3aa: CASSRDRTDTQYF

v_gene: TRBV5-4
j_gene: TRBJ2-7
CDR3aa: CASSSIQGTSGVYEQYF

v_gene: TRBV10-3
j_gene: TRBJ1-5
CDR3aa: CAIAGGYLQPQHF

v_gene: TRBV2
j_gene: TRBJ2-7
CDR3aa: CASSGDITYEQYF

v_gene: TRBV9
j_gene: TRBJ2-2
CDR3aa: CASNPADYTGELFF

v_gene: TRBV5-1
j_gene: TRBJ2-3
CDR3aa: CASSSDLAGPKYF

v_gene: TRBV10-3
j_gene: TRBJ1-1
CDR3aa: CAIRNDRRTFF

v_gene: TRBV6-6
j_gene: TRBJ1-1
CDR3aa: CASSFVSERAFF